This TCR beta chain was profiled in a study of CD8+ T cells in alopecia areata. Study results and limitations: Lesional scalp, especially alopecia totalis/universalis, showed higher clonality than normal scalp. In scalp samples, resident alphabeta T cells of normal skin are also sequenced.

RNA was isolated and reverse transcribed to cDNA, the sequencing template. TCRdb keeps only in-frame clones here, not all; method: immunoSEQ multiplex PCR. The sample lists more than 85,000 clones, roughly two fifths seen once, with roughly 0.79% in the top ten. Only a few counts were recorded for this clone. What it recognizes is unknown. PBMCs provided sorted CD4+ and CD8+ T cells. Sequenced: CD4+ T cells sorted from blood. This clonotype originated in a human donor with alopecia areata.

CDR3 sequence: CSVAKDRDTEAFF. The CDR3 nucleotides are TGCAGCGTTGCTAAGGACAGGGACACTGAAGCTTTCTTT. The chain uses TRBV29-1 and TRBJ1-1; 8 positions agree with TRBD1. The CDR3 extends over 13 amino acids. With V trimmed by 4 bases and J by 3 bases, 4 bases remained unmatched. CDR1 SQVTM and CDR2 ANQGSEA come from the germline V gene.